This entry lists 3 T cell receptor beta chains sequenced from one sample in a study of blood T cell repertoires in COVID-19. Profiling relied on immunoSEQ multiplex PCR, and the TCRdb table lists in-frame clones only, not all of them. This repertoire shows fewer than 400,000 clones, around 87% found once; its top ten account for 3%. The sequencing sample was made of peripheral blood. Receptors were obtained from a human donor in a cohort sampled during active COVID-19.

The chain combines TRBV7-2 with TRBJ2-4; 11 nucleotides align to TRBD2. The V segment lost 5 bases and the J segment 10 bases; nucleotides outside the gene matches: 1. This CDR3 is 12 amino acids long. Germline values: CDR1 SGHTA, CDR2 FQGNSA. CDR3 loop: CASSASGGIQYF. The CDR3 bases are TGTGCCAGCAGCGCTAGCGGGGGGATTCAGTACTTC.

The chain carries TRBV11-2 and TRBJ2-7; a weak D match, TRBD2 (6 bases). V lost 4 bases, J lost 2 bases, and 12 bases lay in between. The CDR3 has 14 amino acids. Looked up from germline, CDR1 is SGHAT and CDR2 is FQNNGV. Written as DNA, the CDR3 is TGTGCCAGCAGCTCCGCGGGACGTCCCTACGAGCAGTACTTC. Encoded protein: CASSSAGRPYEQYF. The variable domain in full, with the rest retrieved from reference TRBV11-2 and TRBJ2-7, is EAGVAQSPRYKIIEKRQSVAFWCNPISGHATLYWYQQILGQGPKLLIQFQNNGVVDDSQLPKDRFSAERLKGVDSTLKIQPAKLEDSAVYLCASSSAGRPYEQYFGPGTRLTVT.

This sequence joins TRBV9 and TRBJ2-1, with D maybe TRBD2 (6 bases). The V and J ends lost 2 bases and 9 bases respectively, with 21 bases between them. The germline gives CDR1 SGDLS, CDR2 YYNGEE. The CDR3 totals 16 residues. CDR3 coding DNA: TGTGCCAGCAGCGTCCTCTCTGCGGGACGAGTTGGTGAGCAGTTCTTC. It is translated as CASSVLSAGRVGEQFF.